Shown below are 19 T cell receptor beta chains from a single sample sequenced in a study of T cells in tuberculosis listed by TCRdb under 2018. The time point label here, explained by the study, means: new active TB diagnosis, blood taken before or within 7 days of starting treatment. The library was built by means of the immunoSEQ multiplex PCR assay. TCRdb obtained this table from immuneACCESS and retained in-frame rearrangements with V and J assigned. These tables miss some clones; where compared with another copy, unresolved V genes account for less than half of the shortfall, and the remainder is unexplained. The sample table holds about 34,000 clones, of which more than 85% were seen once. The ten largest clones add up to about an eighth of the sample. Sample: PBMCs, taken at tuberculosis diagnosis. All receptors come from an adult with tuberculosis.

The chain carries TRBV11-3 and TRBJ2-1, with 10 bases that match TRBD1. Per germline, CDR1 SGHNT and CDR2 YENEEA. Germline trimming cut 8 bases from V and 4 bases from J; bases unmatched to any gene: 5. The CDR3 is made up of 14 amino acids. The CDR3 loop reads CASAPGQGYNEQFF. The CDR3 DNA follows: TGTGCCAGCGCGCCGGGACAGGGGTACAATGAGCAGTTCTTC.

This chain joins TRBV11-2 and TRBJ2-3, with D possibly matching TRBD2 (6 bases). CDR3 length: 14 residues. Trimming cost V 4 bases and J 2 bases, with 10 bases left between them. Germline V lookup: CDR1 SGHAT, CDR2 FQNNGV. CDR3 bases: TGTGCCAGCAGCTCAAGCGGGTACACAGATACGCAGTATTTT. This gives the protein CASSSSGYTDTQYF.

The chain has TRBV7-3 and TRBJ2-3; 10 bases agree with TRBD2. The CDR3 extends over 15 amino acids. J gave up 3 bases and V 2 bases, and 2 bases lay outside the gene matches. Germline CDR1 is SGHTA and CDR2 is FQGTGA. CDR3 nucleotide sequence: TGTGCCAGCAGCTTACTAGCGGGAGAGACAGATACGCAGTATTTT. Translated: CASSLLAGETDTQYF.

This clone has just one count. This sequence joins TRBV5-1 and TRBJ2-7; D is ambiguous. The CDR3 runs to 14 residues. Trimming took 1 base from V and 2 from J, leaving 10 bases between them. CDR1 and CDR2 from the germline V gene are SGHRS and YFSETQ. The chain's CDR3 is CASSLNGGAYEQYF. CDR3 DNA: TGCGCCAGCAGCTTGAATGGCGGAGCCTACGAGCAGTACTTC.

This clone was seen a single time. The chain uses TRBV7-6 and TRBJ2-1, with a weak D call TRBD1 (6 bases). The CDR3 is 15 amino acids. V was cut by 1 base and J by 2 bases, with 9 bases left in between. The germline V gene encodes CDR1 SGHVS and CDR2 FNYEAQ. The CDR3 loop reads CASSLGQDAYNEQFF. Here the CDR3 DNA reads TGTGCCAGCAGCTTAGGACAGGATGCCTACAATGAGCAGTTCTTC.

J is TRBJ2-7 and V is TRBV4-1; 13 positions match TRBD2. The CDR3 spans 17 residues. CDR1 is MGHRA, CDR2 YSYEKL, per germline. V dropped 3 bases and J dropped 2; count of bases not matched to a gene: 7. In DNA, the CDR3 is TGCGCCAGCAGCCATCTCGGGACTAGCGGGAAAACCTACGAGCAGTACTTC. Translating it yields CASSHLGTSGKTYEQYF.

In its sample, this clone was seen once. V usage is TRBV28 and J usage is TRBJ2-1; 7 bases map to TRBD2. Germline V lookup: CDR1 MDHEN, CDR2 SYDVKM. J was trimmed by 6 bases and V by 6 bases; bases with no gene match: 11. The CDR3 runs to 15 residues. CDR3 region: CASSGGPGGGNEQFF. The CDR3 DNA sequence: TGTGCCAGCAGCGGGGGACCGGGGGGAGGCAATGAGCAGTTCTTC.

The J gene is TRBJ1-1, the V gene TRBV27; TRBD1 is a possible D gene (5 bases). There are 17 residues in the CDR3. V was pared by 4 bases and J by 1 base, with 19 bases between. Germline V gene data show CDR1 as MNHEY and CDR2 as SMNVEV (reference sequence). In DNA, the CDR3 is TGTGCCAGCAGTTACGCGGGGGGTAGGATCGGGAACACTGAAGCTTTCTTT. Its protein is CASSYAGGRIGNTEAFF.

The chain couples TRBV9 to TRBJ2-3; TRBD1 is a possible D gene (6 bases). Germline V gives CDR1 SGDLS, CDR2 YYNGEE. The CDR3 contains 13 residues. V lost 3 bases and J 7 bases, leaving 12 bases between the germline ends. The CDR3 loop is CASSAAGVNTQYF. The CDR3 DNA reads TGTGCCAGCAGCGCAGCAGGGGTTAATACGCAGTATTTT.

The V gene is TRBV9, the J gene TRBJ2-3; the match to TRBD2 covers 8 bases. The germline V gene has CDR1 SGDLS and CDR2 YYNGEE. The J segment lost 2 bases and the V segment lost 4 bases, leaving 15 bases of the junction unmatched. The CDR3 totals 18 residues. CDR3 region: CASSLGLASSRHTDTQYF. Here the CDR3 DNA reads TGTGCCAGCAGCTTAGGACTAGCCTCCTCCCGGCACACAGATACGCAGTATTTT.

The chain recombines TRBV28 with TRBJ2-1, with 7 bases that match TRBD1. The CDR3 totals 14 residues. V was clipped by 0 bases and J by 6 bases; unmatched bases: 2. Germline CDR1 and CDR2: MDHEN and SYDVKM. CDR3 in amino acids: CASSLWTGLNEQFF. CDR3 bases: TGTGCCAGCAGTTTATGGACAGGGCTCAATGAGCAGTTCTTC.

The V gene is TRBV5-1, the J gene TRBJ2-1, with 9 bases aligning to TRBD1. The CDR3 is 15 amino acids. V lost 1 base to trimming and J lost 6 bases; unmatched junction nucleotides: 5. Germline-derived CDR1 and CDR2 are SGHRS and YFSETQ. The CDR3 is CASSLWTGETNEQFF. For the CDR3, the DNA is TGCGCCAGCAGCTTGTGGACAGGGGAAACCAATGAGCAGTTCTTC. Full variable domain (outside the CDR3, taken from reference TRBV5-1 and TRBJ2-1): KAGVTQTPRYLIKTRGQQVTLSCSPISGHRSVSWYQQTPGQGLQFLFEYFSETQRNKGNFPGRFSGRQFSNSRSEMNVSTLELGDSALYLCASSLWTGETNEQFFGPGTRLTVL.

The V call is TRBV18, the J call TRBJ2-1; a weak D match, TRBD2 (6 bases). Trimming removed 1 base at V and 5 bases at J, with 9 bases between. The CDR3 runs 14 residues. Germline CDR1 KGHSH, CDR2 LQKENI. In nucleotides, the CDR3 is TGTGCCAGCTCACCACGTCGGGAGAACAATGAGCAGTTCTTC. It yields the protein CASSPRRENNEQFF.

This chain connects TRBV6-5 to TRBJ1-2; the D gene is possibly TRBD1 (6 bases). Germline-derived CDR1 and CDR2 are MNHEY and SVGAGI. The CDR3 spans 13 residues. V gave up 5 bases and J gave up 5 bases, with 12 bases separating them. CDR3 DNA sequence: TGTGCCAGCAGTAAGGACAGAAAGTATGGCTACACCTTC. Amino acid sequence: CASSKDRKYGYTF.

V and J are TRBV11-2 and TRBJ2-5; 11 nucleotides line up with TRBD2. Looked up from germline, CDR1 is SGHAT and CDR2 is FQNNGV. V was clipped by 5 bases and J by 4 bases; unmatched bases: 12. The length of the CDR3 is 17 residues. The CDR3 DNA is TGTGCCAGCAGCCCCGTTATCGCTAGCGGGAGGCGAGAGACCCAGTACTTC. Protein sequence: CASSPVIASGRRETQYF. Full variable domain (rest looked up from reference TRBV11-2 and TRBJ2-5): EAGVAQSPRYKIIEKRQSVAFWCNPISGHATLYWYQQILGQGPKLLIQFQNNGVVDDSQLPKDRFSAERLKGVDSTLKIQPAKLEDSAVYLCASSPVIASGRRETQYFGPGTRLLVL.

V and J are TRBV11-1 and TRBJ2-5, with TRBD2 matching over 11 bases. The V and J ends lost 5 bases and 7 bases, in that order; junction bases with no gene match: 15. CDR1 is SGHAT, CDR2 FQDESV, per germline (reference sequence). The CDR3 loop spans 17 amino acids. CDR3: CASSQLTSGDPSGTQYF. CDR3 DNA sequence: TGTGCCAGCAGCCAGTTGACTAGCGGGGACCCAAGTGGGACCCAGTACTTC.

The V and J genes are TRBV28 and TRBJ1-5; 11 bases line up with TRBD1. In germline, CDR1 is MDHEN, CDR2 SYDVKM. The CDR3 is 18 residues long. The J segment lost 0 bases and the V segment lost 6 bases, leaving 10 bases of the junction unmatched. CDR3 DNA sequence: TGTGCCAGCAGCCTAGGACAGGGGGCTCTATATAGCAATCAGCCCCAGCATTTT. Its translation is CASSLGQGALYSNQPQHF.

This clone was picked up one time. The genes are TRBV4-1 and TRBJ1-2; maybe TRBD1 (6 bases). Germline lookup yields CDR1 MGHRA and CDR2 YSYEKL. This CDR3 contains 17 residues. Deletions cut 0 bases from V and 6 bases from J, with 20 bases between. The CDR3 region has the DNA TGCGCCAGCAGCCAAGAGCCTCCCCCGGGGGGCGCCAATGGCTACACCTTC. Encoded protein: CASSQEPPPGGANGYTF.

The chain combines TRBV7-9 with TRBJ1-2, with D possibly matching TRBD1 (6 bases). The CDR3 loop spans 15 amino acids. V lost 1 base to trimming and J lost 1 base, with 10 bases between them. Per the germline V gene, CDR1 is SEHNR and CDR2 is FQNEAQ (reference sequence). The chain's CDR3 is CASSLEGGFNYGYTF. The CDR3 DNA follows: TGTGCCAGCAGCTTAGAGGGGGGGTTTAACTATGGCTACACCTTC.